These 17 T cell receptor beta chains were sequenced from one sample in a study of blood T cells in healthy people across ages. PCR was performed a second time for about 6 to 11 cycles using a sample-barcoded 5' primer and a J-beta primer mix. TCRdb re-analysed the 5' RACE reads in MiXCR, keeping a single row per CDR3 protein. The sample includes fewer than 1,200,000 distinct CDR3 sequences, under 30% seen only once; the top ten take 0.65% to 0.75%. These same records also appear under a second study, on T cells of mothers and their children.

The sequenced sample was blood. Source of these receptors: a girl aged 2-15 years in good health.

The gene calls are TRBV6-6 and TRBJ1-2; the D is unclear. V was pared by 10 bases and J by 2 bases, with 11 bases between. From germline, CDR1 is MNHNY and CDR2 SVGAGI (reference sequence). This CDR3 region has 12 residues. CDR3 nucleotides: TGTGCCACTCTGGAGGGCAACTATGGCTACACCTTC. This gives the protein CATLEGNYGYTF.

The chain uses TRBV28 and TRBJ1-5, with 7 bases that match TRBD1. V was pared by 6 bases and J by 5 bases, with 7 bases of the junction left unmatched. Germline CDR1 and CDR2: MDHEN and SYDVKM. This CDR3 comprises 14 residues. The CDR3 DNA is TGTGCCAGCAGCAGTGACAGGGAGGATCAGCCCCAGCATTTT. The encoded protein is CASSSDREDQPQHF.

This clonotype was seen a few times. V and J are TRBV7-2 and TRBJ2-4; unclear D gene. V was shortened by 1 base and J by 8 bases, with 15 bases between the two germline ends. The CDR3 covers 15 residues. Germline CDR1 reads SGHTA; CDR2 reads FQGNSA. The CDR3 region has the DNA TGTGCCAGCAGCTTAGTATTAGTGGCAGGAGACATTCAGTACTTC. Amino acids: CASSLVLVAGDIQYF.

This clonotype has a single count. The genes are TRBV5-5 and TRBJ2-7, with 8 positions matching TRBD2. The J call may be mistaken, given a closer DNA end match to TRBJ2-5. CDR1 SGHKS and CDR2 YYEKEE come from the germline V gene (reference sequence). The CDR3 is 15 residues long. For the CDR3, the DNA is TGTGCCAGCAGCTTGGACGGGAGGGCCGAAAAGACCCAGTACTTC. This encodes CASSLDGRAEKTQYF.

This clonotype was observed a few times. CDR3 DNA: TGTGCCACCAGTGATTTGGCGACAGGGTGGCAAGAGACCCAGTACTTC. Protein sequence: CATSDLATGWQETQYF. The J gene is TRBJ2-5, the V gene TRBV24-1; TRBD1 matches at 7 bases. Looked up from germline, CDR1 is KGHDR and CDR2 is SFDVKD. This CDR3 contains 16 residues. Trimming at V came to 0 bases and at J to 2 bases, leaving 5 bases not matched to a gene.

This clonotype has just a few counts. The V gene is TRBV6-5, the J gene TRBJ2-1; D unresolved. CDR1 and CDR2 (germline): MNHEY, SVGAGI. CDR3 size: 15 residues. Trimming pared 2 bases from V and 3 bases from J, leaving 11 bases between. CDR3 DNA sequence: TGTGCCAGCAGTTACAGCCGAACCCTCTACAATGAGCAGTTCTTC. This sequence encodes CASSYSRTLYNEQFF.

As to this clonotype: The CDR3 does not end in the conserved phenylalanine or tryptophan, so this is likely a read error. The chain combines TRBV3-1 with TRBJ1-2; maybe TRBD1 (6 bases). The germline gives CDR1 LGHDT, CDR2 YNNKEL (reference sequence). CDR3 size: 14 residues. The CDR3 coding sequence is TGCGCCAGCAGCGAGGCGACAGGCATCTATGGCTACACCCTC. Its protein product is CASSEATGIYGYTL.

Note on this clonotype: The junction does not match germline at one end; this may be a read error. The chain employs TRBV6-2 or TRBV6-3 and TRBJ1-2, with D perhaps TRBD1 (6 bases). The CDR3 is made up of 12 amino acids. Germline V gene data show CDR1 as MNHEY and CDR2 as SVGEGT. CDR3 DNA sequence: TGTGCCAGCGGCCCAGACTGGACAGAGCAAGGGTTC. Its translation is CASGPDWTEQGF.

This clonotype was seen more than once but under ten times. This chain joins TRBV28 and TRBJ2-1; 12 bases map to TRBD2. This CDR3 has 16 residues. The V gene's germline CDR1 is MDHEN and CDR2 SYDVKM. The junction had 5 bases not matched to a gene; V was cut back by 2 bases and J by 6 bases. CDR3 DNA: TGTGCCAGCAGTTTAGTATCTAGCGGGAGGGTCAATGAGCAGTTCTTC. It codes for CASSLVSSGRVNEQFF.

This clonotype was seen a few times. The chain couples TRBV15 to TRBJ1-1; the D gene is possibly TRBD1 (5 bases). V was clipped by 0 bases and J by 0 bases, with 11 bases between them. Per germline, CDR1 LNHNV and CDR2 YYDKDF (reference sequence). The CDR3 loop spans 16 amino acids. CDR3 region: CATSRDLGTMNTEAFF. DNA of the CDR3: TGTGCCACCAGCAGAGATCTTGGGACGATGAACACTGAAGCTTTCTTT.

The chain is built from TRBV6-5 and TRBJ1-2; D is unclear. CDR3 length: 12 amino acids. The V and J ends lost 8 bases and 4 bases respectively, with 11 bases between them. Germline loops: CDR1 MNHEY, CDR2 SVGAGI. CDR3 amino acids: CASGSLIYGYTF. The CDR3 region has the DNA TGTGCCAGCGGGTCTCTTATCTATGGCTACACCTTC.

CDR3 coding DNA: TGTGCCAGCACCCTCCGGGCGGTGAACACTGAAGCTTTCTTT. Its protein is CASTLRAVNTEAFF. The chain is built from TRBV12-3 or TRBV12-4 and TRBJ1-1; D not resolved. CDR3 length: 14 amino acids. Trimming took off 7 bases at V and 0 bases at J, with 12 bases between the two ends.

The V call is TRBV20-1, the J call TRBJ1-2; possible D gene TRBD1, 6 bases. The V end was cut by 3 bases, the J end by 13 bases, with 27 bases between. CDR1 DFQATT and CDR2 SNEGSKA come from the germline V gene (reference sequence). This CDR3 is 15 amino acids long. Here the CDR3 DNA reads TGCAGTGCTAGCCCGCTGACATCAATTGGGGGCTACGCCACCTTC. It yields the protein CSASPLTSIGGYATF.

This clonotype was observed a few times. The chain employs TRBV29-1 and TRBJ2-7; 13 nucleotides match TRBD2. Germline-derived CDR1 and CDR2 are SQVTM and ANQGSEA. Trimming at V came to 5 bases and at J to 5 bases, leaving 6 bases not matched to a gene. The CDR3 has 14 amino acids. The CDR3 region has the DNA TGCAGCGTTCAACTAGCGGGGGGGCTGAACGAGCAGTACTTC. It yields the protein CSVQLAGGLNEQYF.

This clonotype was observed a handful of times. The CDR3 bases are TGTGCCAGCAGGTATGAGCCGGGACGGAATAATGAAAAACTGTTTTTT. This encodes CASRYEPGRNNEKLFF. The rearrangement links TRBV12-3 or TRBV12-4 to TRBJ1-4; D might be TRBD1 (5 bases). The V end was cut by 6 bases, the J end by 4 bases, with 18 bases between. The CDR3 contains 16 residues.

The chain recombines TRBV6-1 with TRBJ1-3, with D possibly TRBD1 on 5 matching bases. Germline V gene sequence: CDR1 MNHNS, CDR2 SASEGT. With 6 bases removed from V and 0 bases from J, the gap between germline ends came to 21 bases. The CDR3 is made up of 18 amino acids. CDR3 sequence reads: CASSRQFGTGSSGNTIYF. CDR3 in DNA: TGTGCCAGCAGCCGCCAATTTGGGACGGGGAGCTCTGGAAACACCATATATTTT.

This clonotype was counted ten times or more. The V gene is TRBV9, the J gene TRBJ2-5, with 8 bases that match TRBD1. J lost 5 bases, V lost 4 bases, and 10 bases had no gene match. Per germline, CDR1 SGDLS and CDR2 YYNGEE. The CDR3 sequence is 15 residues long. CDR3 loop: CASSLGSGGGETQYF. The CDR3 coding sequence is TGTGCCAGCAGCTTAGGCTCAGGGGGCGGGGAGACCCAGTACTTC.